This TCR beta chain was sequenced during a study of T-cell reconstitution after alpha-beta-depleted transplantation in children. V lost 4 bases to trimming and J lost 6 bases, with 14 bases between them. CDR1 SGHRS and CDR2 YFSETQ come from the germline V gene. The CDR3 loop spans 14 amino acids. Many counts were recorded for this clonotype. Its specificity is unknown. Study-wide points: A year had passed since transplant, and T-cell counts and diversity by then came mostly from newly produced T cells. Surviving recipient T cells and thymic progenitors accounted for the high day-60 TCRbeta diversity observed in some patients. Reportedly, roughly two months post-transplant, alpha-beta T cells arose from several hundred expanded graft clones.

The TCRbeta library incorporated unique molecular identifiers. One entry per CDR3 protein, called by TCRdb with MiXCR from the PCR reads. Of fewer than 350,000 distinct CDR3 sequences listed, around 10% are singletons. The specimen comprised peripheral blood, sampled 180 days after TCRalphabeta/CD19-depleted stem cell transplant. The receptor was isolated from a male patient under 10 years old who had a stem cell transplant for chronic granulomatous disease, so the T cells may come from the graft donor. The V call is TRBV5-1, the J call TRBJ2-1; D is unresolved. The CDR3, as DNA: TGCGCCAGCAGCAGTAATTGGGCCGGCAATGAGCAGTTCTTC. Amino acid sequence: CASSSNWAGNEQFF.